This entry describes one T cell receptor (beta chain). The data derive from a study of blood T cell repertoires in COVID-19. At the level of the study: COVID-19 samples from acute and convalescent phases originated in the United States, Italy and Spain. PBMCs, B-cell-depleted T cells, or T cells were the source of the cDNA or gDNA that made up the material.

The CDR3 sequence is 15 residues long. Trimming removed 3 bases from V and 4 bases from J, with 15 bases in between. Germline V gene data show CDR1 as GTSNPN and CDR2 as SVGIG (reference sequence). Authors' methods: Reference gene primers were amplified, and this amplification served to estimate nucleated cell counts. Clones were sequenced by immunoSEQ multiplex PCR, and TCRdb holds only the in-frame ones, with some missing. Clone size and V and J calls were adopted from that table, with D and trimming inferred from the DNA. The sample comprises about 380,000 clones, approximately 80% of which are singletons, and 0.85% to 1.2% rests with the top ten.

Sequences were obtained from peripheral blood. This sequence was found in a human donor with acute or convalescent COVID-19. The donor label of this sample is uncertain. This rearrangement joins TRBV30 to TRBJ2-2; the D gene is possibly TRBD1 (5 bases). The CDR3 is CAWRGEQVTTGELFF. CDR3 sequence (DNA): TGTGCCTGGAGAGGGGAACAGGTGACCACCGGGGAGCTGTTTTTT.